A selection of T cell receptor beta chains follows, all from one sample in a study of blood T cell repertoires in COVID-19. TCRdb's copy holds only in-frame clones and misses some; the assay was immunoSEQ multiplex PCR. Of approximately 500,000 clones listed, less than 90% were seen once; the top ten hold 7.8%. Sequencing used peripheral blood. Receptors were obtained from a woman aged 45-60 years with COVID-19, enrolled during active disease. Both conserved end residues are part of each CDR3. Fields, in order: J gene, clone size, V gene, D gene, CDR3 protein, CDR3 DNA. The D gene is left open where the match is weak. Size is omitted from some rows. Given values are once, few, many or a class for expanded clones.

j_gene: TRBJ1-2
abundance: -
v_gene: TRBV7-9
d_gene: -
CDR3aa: CASSAGMNYGYTF
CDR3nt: TGTGCCAGCAGCGCCGGGATGAACTATGGCTACACCTTC

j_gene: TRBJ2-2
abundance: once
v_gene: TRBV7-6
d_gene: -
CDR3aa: CASSWGQNTGELFF
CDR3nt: TGTGCCAGCAGCTGGGGACAGAACACCGGGGAGCTGTTTTTT

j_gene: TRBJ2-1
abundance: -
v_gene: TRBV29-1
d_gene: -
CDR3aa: CAADKANEQFF
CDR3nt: TGCGCGGCGGACAAAGCCAATGAGCAGTTCTTC

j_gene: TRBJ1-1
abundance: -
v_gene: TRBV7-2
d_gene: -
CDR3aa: CASSFWTTNTEAFF
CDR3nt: TGTGCCAGCAGCTTTTGGACAACGAACACTGAAGCTTTCTTT

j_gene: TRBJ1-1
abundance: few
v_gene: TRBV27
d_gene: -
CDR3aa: CASSLGGQGYTEAFF
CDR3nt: TGTGCCAGCAGTTTAGGCGGCCAGGGCTACACTGAAGCTTTCTTT

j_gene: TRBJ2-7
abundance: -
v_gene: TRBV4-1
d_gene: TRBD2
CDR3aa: CASSRGGLLSYEQYF
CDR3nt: TGCGCCAGCAGCCGGGGGGGACTGCTCTCCTACGAGCAGTACTTC

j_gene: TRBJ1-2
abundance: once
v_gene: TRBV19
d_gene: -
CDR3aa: CASTAGAGGYTF
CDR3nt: TGTGCCAGTACCGCGGGGGCCGGTGGCTACACCTTC

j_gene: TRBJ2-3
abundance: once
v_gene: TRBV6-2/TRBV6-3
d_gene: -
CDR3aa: CASSYSRLASTDTQYF
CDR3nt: TGTGCCAGCAGTTACTCGCGGCTAGCCTCCACAGATACGCAGTATTTT

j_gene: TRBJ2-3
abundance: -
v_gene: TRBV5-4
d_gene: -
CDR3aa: CASSDPGTGRTDTQYF
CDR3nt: TGTGCCAGCAGCGATCCAGGGACTGGACGCACAGATACGCAGTATTTT

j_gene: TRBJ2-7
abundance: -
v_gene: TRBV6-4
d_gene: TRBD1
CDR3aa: CASSGTGGIYEQYF
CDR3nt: TGTGCCAGCAGTGGCACAGGGGGTATCTACGAGCAGTACTTC

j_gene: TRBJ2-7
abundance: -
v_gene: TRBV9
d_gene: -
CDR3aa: CASSVEGTYEQYF
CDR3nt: TGTGCCAGCAGCGTAGAAGGGACTTACGAGCAGTACTTC

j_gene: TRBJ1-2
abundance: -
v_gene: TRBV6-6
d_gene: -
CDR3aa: CASSPSQGYGYTF
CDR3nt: TGTGCCAGCAGTCCGTCACAGGGCTATGGCTACACCTTC

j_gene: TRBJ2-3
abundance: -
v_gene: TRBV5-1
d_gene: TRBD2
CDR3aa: CASSTGLAGTDTQYF
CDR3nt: TGCGCCAGCAGCACGGGACTAGCGGGCACAGATACGCAGTATTTT

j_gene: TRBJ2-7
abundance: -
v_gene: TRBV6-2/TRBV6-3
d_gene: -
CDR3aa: CASSKTHTYEQYF
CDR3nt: TGTGCCAGCAGTAAGACACATACCTACGAGCAGTACTTC

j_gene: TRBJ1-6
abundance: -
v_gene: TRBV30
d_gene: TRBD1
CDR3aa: CAWRGQGASPLHF
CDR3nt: TGTGCCTGGCGAGGACAGGGGGCGTCACCCCTCCACTTT

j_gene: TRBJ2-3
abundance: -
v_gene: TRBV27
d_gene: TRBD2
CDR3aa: CASSPPGTSGTDTQYF
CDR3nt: TGTGCCAGCAGCCCCCCGGGGACTAGCGGAACAGATACGCAGTATTTT

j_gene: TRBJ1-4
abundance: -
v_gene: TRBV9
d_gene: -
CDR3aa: CASSETGPGEKLFF
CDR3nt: TGTGCCAGCAGCGAGACCGGCCCGGGGGAAAAACTGTTTTTT

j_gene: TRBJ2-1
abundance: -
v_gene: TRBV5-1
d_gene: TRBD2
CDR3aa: CASSRTSGGPNEQFF
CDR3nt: TGCGCCAGCAGCCGGACTAGCGGGGGGCCAAATGAGCAGTTCTTC

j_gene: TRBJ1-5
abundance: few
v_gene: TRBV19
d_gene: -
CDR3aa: CASSMGLGNQPQHF
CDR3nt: TGTGCCAGTAGTATGGGGCTGGGCAATCAGCCCCAGCATTTT

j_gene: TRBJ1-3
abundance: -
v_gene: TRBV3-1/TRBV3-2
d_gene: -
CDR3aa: CASSQEFLSGNTIYF
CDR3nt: TGTGCCAGCAGCCAAGAGTTCCTCTCTGGAAACACCATATATTTT

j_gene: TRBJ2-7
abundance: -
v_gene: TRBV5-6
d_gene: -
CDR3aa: CASSLRQAMEQYF
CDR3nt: TGTGCCAGCAGCTTGCGACAGGCTATGGAGCAGTACTTC

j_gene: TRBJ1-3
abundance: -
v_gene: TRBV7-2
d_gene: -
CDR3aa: CASSSLPPGVSGNTIYF
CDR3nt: TGTGCCAGCAGCTCACTACCTCCAGGGGTCTCTGGAAACACCATATATTTT

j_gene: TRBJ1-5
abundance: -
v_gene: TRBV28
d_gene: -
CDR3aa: CASHRQTYSNQPQHF
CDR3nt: TGTGCCAGCCACCGACAGACTTATAGCAATCAGCCCCAGCATTTT

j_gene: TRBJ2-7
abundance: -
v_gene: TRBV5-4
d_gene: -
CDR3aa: CASSWLGGKGEQYF
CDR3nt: TGTGCCAGCAGCTGGCTGGGGGGAAAGGGCGAGCAGTACTTC

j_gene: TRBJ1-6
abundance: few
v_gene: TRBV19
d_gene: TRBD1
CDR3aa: CASSPGQGSKSPLHF
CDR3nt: TGTGCCAGTAGTCCTGGACAGGGCTCAAAATCACCCCTCCACTTT

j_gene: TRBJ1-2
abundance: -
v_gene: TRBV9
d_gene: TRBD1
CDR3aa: CASSATLHRGDGYTF
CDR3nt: TGTGCCAGCAGCGCCACCCTTCACAGGGGAGATGGCTACACCTTC

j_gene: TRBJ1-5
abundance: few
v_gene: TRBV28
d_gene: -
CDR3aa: CASSPGSWKPQHF
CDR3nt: TGTGCCAGCAGTCCAGGGTCTTGGAAGCCCCAGCATTTT

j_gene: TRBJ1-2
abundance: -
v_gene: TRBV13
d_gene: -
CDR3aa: CASSLGSGSGGYTF
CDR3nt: TGTGCCAGCAGCCTAGGGTCGGGGAGTGGTGGCTACACCTTC